This paragraph covers one T cell receptor (beta chain) sequence. This clonotype has only a few counts. There is no known antigen for this receptor. The sample holds no much larger clone one base away, and base qualities are not on file. Only healthy Caucasian donors were included. Three pairs of female monozygotic twins, all aged about 18 to 30 years, made up the twin cohort. Miltenyi CD45RO+ enrichment and human naive T-cell isolation kits were used to isolate memory (CD45RO+) and naive T cells from PBMC. Libraries came from 5' RACE. The sequencer was an Illumina HiSeq 2000. A universal primer binding site was introduced by template switching, and a unique molecular identifier was present in the final cDNA, enabling accurate counting of TCR cDNA molecules. Specific primers in the conserved constant-segment region were used to synthesize first-strand cDNA for TCR alpha and beta chains. To control for contamination, every cDNA library was double barcoded, receiving both a SMART-Mk sample barcode and Illumina barcodes. TruSeq adapter sequences, together with Illumina sample barcodes, were added in two successive PCR steps. The Illumina HiSeq platform was used with custom primers to sequence TCR alpha and beta cDNA libraries. In the source study's methods: MiGEC processed the raw reads to extract unique molecular identifiers, while MiXCR was used to determine the CDR3 positions. For each individual, recombination models were inferred using an EM algorithm with the repgenHMM and IGoR tools. Shared clonotype analysis was performed with the tcR package in R, normalizing sharing by the product of cloneset sizes. To study raw recombination without the effects of thymic and clonal selection, out-of-frame nonproductive sequences were analyzed. Through fastp at Q25 and MiXCR, TCRdb rebuilt clones from the public reads, retaining in-frame beta chains. Every CDR3 protein is listed once, alongside the most common genes and DNA of its rows. The V and J calls, along with clone size, are taken from TCRdb and not from the paper's own processing. This sample lists under 300,000 distinct CDR3 sequences; 10% to 15% were detected once. The ten biggest clones cover about 3.9% of the sample.

The data were obtained in a study of identical twins (dated by TCRdb to the mid-2010s). With regard to the full study: The study deep-sequenced TCR alpha and beta repertoires from monozygotic twins, unrelated adults of various ages and cord blood to test whether fetal clonotypes persist. To rule out contamination, replicate twin experiments were performed at different times with different library preparation protocols. The paper's findings and limits, for the study overall: Out-of-frame TCR alpha sequences shared between twins showed an excess of low generation-probability sequences compared with coincidental sharing between unrelated individuals. Abundant cord blood beta clonotypes carried fewer insertions; young adult naive repertoires showed a weaker similar trend, while memory repertoires showed none. Because the same donors could not be followed over many years, the conclusions depended on cross-sectional statistical analysis. Zero-insertion analyses could be partly confounded by invariant T cells such as MAIT and iNKT, though diverse VJ usage argued against such confounding for most clonotypes. In beta out-of-frame sequences, excess twin sharing was weaker, because having fewer shared sequences lowered the signal-to-noise ratio. In monozygotic twins, out-of-frame TCR alpha sharing was systematically underestimated by recombination models, although the models agreed with sharing between unrelated individuals.

The germline V gene supplies CDR1 SGDLS and CDR2 YYNGEE. V is cut by 0 bases and J by 5 bases, and the space between the germline ends is 12 bases. Measured from the cysteine to the phenylalanine, the CDR3 is 15 residues long. The retained sequence is limited to the CDR3, 45 bases, with the frame set at the first base. The sample was also linked to a second study, of yellow fever vaccine responses in identical twins. The second study's paper adds: According to the authors, the vaccine-induced T cell response in identical twins seemed to be partly convergent and partly specific to each individual. The study precisely tracked vaccine-responding T cell clones in identical twins.

The TCR comes from a woman aged 18-35 years in good health. The chain uses TRBV9 and TRBJ2-1, with the D gene call left open. Sequencing used memory (CD45RO+) T cells sorted from blood. The label giving this sample's cell subset or site can be read as: CD45RO+ enriched T cells. The CDR3 sequence is CASSVDPGLDNEQFF. The nucleotides are TGTGCCAGCAGCGTAGATCCCGGTTTGGACAATGAGCAGTTCTTC.